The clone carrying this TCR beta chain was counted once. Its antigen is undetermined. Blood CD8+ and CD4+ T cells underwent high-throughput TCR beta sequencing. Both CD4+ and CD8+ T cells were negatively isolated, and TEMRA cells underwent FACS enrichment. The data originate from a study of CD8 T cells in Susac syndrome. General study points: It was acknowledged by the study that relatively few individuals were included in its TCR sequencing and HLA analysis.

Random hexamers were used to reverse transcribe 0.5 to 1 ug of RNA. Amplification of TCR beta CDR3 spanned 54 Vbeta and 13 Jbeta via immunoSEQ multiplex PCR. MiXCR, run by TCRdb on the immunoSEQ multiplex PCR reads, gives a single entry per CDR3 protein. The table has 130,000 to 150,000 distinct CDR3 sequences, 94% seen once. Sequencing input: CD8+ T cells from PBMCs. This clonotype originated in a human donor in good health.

CDR3 coding DNA: TGTGCCAGCAGCTCTGGGATGGTCCACGAGCAGTACTTC. This codes for CASSSGMVHEQYF. V usage is TRBV6-5 and J usage is TRBJ2-7; no firm D call. Germline loops: CDR1 MNHEY, CDR2 SVGAGI. The CDR3 consists of 13 residues. V dropped 6 bases and J dropped 5 bases, with 14 bases sitting between them.